These 3 T cell receptor beta chains were sequenced from one sample in a study of T cells in women clearing cervical HPV infection. Sequenced by immunoSEQ multiplex PCR; TCRdb stores in-frame clones only, minus some. Reported are more than 20,000 clones; the ten largest clones contain 7.5% to 10%. The sequenced sample was blood buffy coat. These receptors were collected from a woman between 18 and 70 years old with a cervical HPV16 infection that either progressed to CIN3+ or cleared (not recorded which).

With respect to this clone: The sequence runs out 3 residues before the end of the CDR3; the remainder is reconstructed from the germline J gene. V usage is TRBV30 and J usage is TRBJ1-5; the match to TRBD1 covers 10 bases. There are 13 residues in the CDR3. The germline CDR1 and CDR2 sequences are GTSNPN and SVGIG (reference sequence). J was trimmed by 7 bases and V by 5 bases; bases with no gene match: 5. The CDR3 bases that were read are TGTGCCTGGGACAGGGGGCTGGAGCAGCCC. Its protein product is CAWDRGLEQP. The whole CDR3 protein reads CAWDRGLEQPQHF.

As concerns this clone: The CDR3 extends 3 residues past the end of the read, so its final part is completed from the germline J gene. The chain recombines TRBV7-9 with TRBJ2-6; maybe TRBD1 (5 bases). There are 14 residues in the CDR3. Germline V gives CDR1 SEHNR, CDR2 FQNEAQ (reference sequence). V lost 5 bases, J lost 4 bases, and 9 bases lay in between. The CDR3: CASSRGYGANVLTF. CDR3 DNA, as far as it was read: TGTGCCAGCAGCAGGGGTTACGGGGCCAACGTC.

For this clone: From the germline J gene comes the end of the CDR3, since the read stops 3 residues before it. The chain links TRBV11-3 to TRBJ2-7; 8 nucleotides match TRBD2. V lost 3 bases to trimming and J lost 1 base; unmatched junction nucleotides: 2. Germline CDR1 SGHNT, CDR2 YENEEA. The CDR3 is made up of 14 amino acids. The sequenced CDR3 bases are TGTGCCAGCAGCTTGCAGCGGGAGTCCTACGAG. Translating gives CASSLQRESYE. The entire CDR3 is CASSLQRESYEQYF.